These 13 T cell receptor beta chains were sequenced from one sample in a study of spatial heterogeneity in lung cancer. Noted time point: sample taken at primary tumor resection. TCRdb reprocessed the 5' RACE reads via MiXCR and lists one record per CDR3 protein. The sample has roughly 40,000 distinct CDR3 sequences; 6.5% to 7% are singletons. The specimen was PBMCs, collected at surgery. Receptors originate from a female donor with early-stage non-small cell lung cancer.

This clonotype was seen at least ten times. This sequence joins TRBV6-2 or TRBV6-3 and TRBJ1-1; D is unresolved. The V gene's germline CDR1 is MNHEY and CDR2 SVGEGT. The CDR3 spans 14 residues. The V and J ends lost 2 bases and 3 bases respectively, with 10 bases between them. CDR3 in amino acids: CASSYKGSDTEAFF. The CDR3 DNA follows: TGTGCCAGCAGTTACAAAGGGTCAGACACTGAAGCTTTCTTT.

This clonotype was seen ten or more times. This rearrangement joins TRBV7-2 to TRBJ1-1; D remains ambiguous. The length of the CDR3 is 15 residues. The germline gives CDR1 SGHTA, CDR2 FQGNSA. Trimming stripped 1 base from V and 2 bases from J, with 11 bases between. The DNA of the CDR3 is TGTGCCAGCAGCTTAGTAGGGCCAGCCAACACTGAAGCTTTCTTT. Translating gives CASSLVGPANTEAFF.

The chain combines TRBV28 with TRBJ1-1, with a tentative D call TRBD1 (5 bases). CDR3 size: 14 residues. Germline CDR1 reads MDHEN; CDR2 reads SYDVKM. V was trimmed by 0 bases and J by 1 base, leaving 6 bases between them. In DNA, the CDR3 is TGTGCCAGCAGTTTATGGGACAAGAACACTGAAGCTTTCTTT. The encoded protein is CASSLWDKNTEAFF.

This clonotype was found many times. This chain connects TRBV12-3 or TRBV12-4 to TRBJ2-1; D is perhaps TRBD2 (5 bases). Trimming left V 0 bases short and J 0 bases short, with 6 bases between. The CDR3 is 15 amino acids. The CDR3 sequence: CASSLAGSSYNEQFF. In nucleotides, the CDR3 is TGTGCCAGCAGTTTAGCGGGGAGCTCCTACAATGAGCAGTTCTTC.

In its sample, this clonotype was seen many times. The chain recombines TRBV20-1 with TRBJ2-3; 8 nucleotides match TRBD1. Germline CDR1 reads DFQATT; CDR2 reads SNEGSKA (reference sequence). The CDR3 loop spans 15 amino acids. Losses at the gene ends were 2 bases for V and 2 bases for J; bases not matched to a gene: 6. The chain's CDR3 is CSARRLGQATDTQYF. The CDR3 DNA sequence: TGCAGTGCTAGACGCCTGGGACAGGCCACAGATACGCAGTATTTT.

The chain couples TRBV19 to TRBJ2-3; the match to TRBD2 covers 11 bases. The V gene's germline CDR1 is LNHDA and CDR2 SQIVND (reference sequence). This CDR3 is built from 14 residues. V lost 9 bases to trimming and J lost 2 bases; unmatched junction nucleotides: 4. CDR3 DNA: TGTGCCAGCACTAGCGGGGGCTTCACAGATACGCAGTATTTT. This sequence encodes CASTSGGFTDTQYF.

This clonotype was seen ten or more times. The chain uses TRBV5-1 and TRBJ2-1; possible D gene TRBD1, 5 bases. The V and J ends lost 0 bases and 7 bases respectively, with 8 bases between them. Germline-derived CDR1 and CDR2 are SGHRS and YFSETQ. The CDR3 has 13 amino acids. CDR3 sequence reads: CASSLEGQNEQFF. The CDR3 DNA reads TGCGCCAGCAGCTTGGAGGGGCAAAATGAGCAGTTCTTC. The complete variable domain, with remaining parts taken from reference TRBV5-1 and TRBJ2-1, reads KAGVTQTPRYLIKTRGQQVTLSCSPISGHRSVSWYQQTPGQGLQFLFEYFSETQRNKGNFPGRFSGRQFSNSRSEMNVSTLELGDSALYLCASSLEGQNEQFFGPGTRLTVL.

This rearrangement joins TRBV5-6 to TRBJ1-6; 9 bases map to TRBD1. Germline trimming cut 4 bases from V and 6 bases from J; bases unmatched to any gene: 14. The germline V gene has CDR1 SGHDT and CDR2 YYEEEE. CDR3 length equals 18 residues. CDR3 sequence (DNA): TGTGCCAGCAGCCCTCCGCCTGGAACAGGGGGCTTTAATTCACCCCTCCACTTT. This translates into CASSPPPGTGGFNSPLHF.

This clonotype was recorded many times. The rearrangement links TRBV20-1 to TRBJ2-2; TRBD2 agrees at 10 bases. Trimming took 5 bases from V and 4 from J; bases not matched to a gene: 4. The CDR3 has 14 amino acids. CDR1 and CDR2 (germline): DFQATT, SNEGSKA (reference sequence). The DNA of the CDR3 is TGCAGTGCTGAAGCGGGGGGGCCCACCGGGGAGCTGTTTTTT. Residues: CSAEAGGPTGELFF.

This clonotype was seen at least ten times. CDR3 amino acids: CASRGGLRSYEQYF. CDR3 in DNA: TGTGCCAGCAGAGGGGGACTGCGCTCCTACGAGCAGTACTTC. The chain is built from TRBV3-1 and TRBJ2-7; D is perhaps TRBD1 or TRBD2 (6 bases each). The CDR3 covers 14 residues. V lost 6 bases, J lost 0 bases, and 12 bases lay in between. Germline assignment: CDR1 LGHDT and CDR2 YNNKEL (reference sequence).

This clonotype appeared a single time. The chain is built from TRBV12-3 or TRBV12-4 and TRBJ1-5; tentatively, D is TRBD1 (5 bases). V lost 1 base and J 4 bases, leaving 8 bases between the germline ends. The length of the CDR3 is 14 residues. CDR3 region: CASSLVQGNQPQHF. In DNA, the CDR3 is TGTGCCAGCAGTTTAGTCCAGGGAAATCAGCCCCAGCATTTT.

This clonotype has at least ten counts. The chain recombines TRBV29-1 with TRBJ2-1; D perhaps matches TRBD2 (6 bases). CDR1 and CDR2 from the germline V gene are SQVTM and ANQGSEA. This CDR3 contains 14 residues. Trimming stripped 6 bases from V and 0 bases from J, with 12 bases between. The CDR3 is CSVGGADSYNEQFF. Written as DNA, the CDR3 is TGCAGCGTCGGGGGAGCAGACTCCTACAATGAGCAGTTCTTC.

This clonotype has ten or more counts. The rearrangement links TRBV7-8 to TRBJ2-3; unclear D gene. The CDR3 length is 15 residues. Germline lookup yields CDR1 SGHVS and CDR2 FQNEAQ. The V and J ends lost 3 bases and 2 bases respectively, with 12 bases between them. CDR3 amino acids: CASSFESGLTDTQYF. For the CDR3, the DNA is TGTGCCAGCAGCTTCGAGTCAGGCCTCACAGATACGCAGTATTTT.